This T cell receptor (beta chain) was identified in a study of T cell repertoires in aging, cancer and after chemotherapy. Peripheral blood genomic DNA, not sorted cells or RNA, was the template. Multiplex touch-down PCR with TRB-A/B primers amplified rearranged V-D-J TRB sequences. TCRdb re-derived calls from the multiplex PCR reads in MiXCR, one entry per CDR3 protein. The sample lists some 9,000 distinct CDR3 sequences, over 50% occurring once. V was shortened by 5 bases and J by 6 bases, with 20 bases between the two germline ends. The CDR3 contains 16 residues. Germline V gene lookup returns CDR1 MNHNY and CDR2 SVGAGI (reference sequence).

The V call is TRBV6-6, the J call TRBJ2-1; possibly TRBD2 for D (5 bases). The clonotype originates from a human donor in good health. Input material: blood. CDR3 region: CASSEAAASRLNEQFF. As DNA, the CDR3 is TGTGCCAGCAGTGAAGCCGCGGCTAGCAGACTCAATGAGCAGTTCTTC.